These 13 T cell receptor beta chains were all obtained from the same sample, sequenced in a study of cytomegalovirus exposure and HLA in healthy donors. The PCR employed 60 Vbeta primers together with 13 Jbeta primers. TCRdb's table, derived via immunoSEQ multiplex PCR, lists solely in-frame clones and lacks some. The sample yields 150,000 or so clones, of which the top ten take up 2% to 2.5%. Sequencing was carried out using PBMCs. The source of these receptors is a young man in good health and CMV-seronegative.

V gene TRBV7-2 combines with J gene TRBJ2-2; D gene uncertain. Germline V gene sequence: CDR1 SGHTA, CDR2 FQGNSA. Deletions cut 3 bases from V and 6 bases from J, with 14 bases between. This CDR3 region has 15 residues. The CDR3 reads CASSLRLVIAGELFF. DNA for the CDR3: TGTGCCAGCAGCTTGCGGCTAGTGATAGCCGGGGAGCTGTTTTTT.

The chain recombines TRBV7-9 with TRBJ2-3; 9 bases map to TRBD2. In germline, CDR1 is SEHNR, CDR2 FQNEAQ (reference sequence). This CDR3 comprises 17 residues. The J segment lost 1 base and the V segment lost 5 bases, leaving 10 bases of the junction unmatched. In DNA form, the CDR3 reads TGTGCCAGCAGCGCCTCGACTAGCGGTATTCGCACAGATACGCAGTATTTT. This translates into CASSASTSGIRTDTQYF. Looking up the rest from reference TRBV7-9 and TRBJ2-3 gives the full variable domain: DTGVSQNPRHKITKRGQNVTFRCDPISEHNRLYWYRQTLGQGPEFLTYFQNEAQLEKSRLLSDRFSAERPKGSFSTLEIQRTEQGDSAMYLCASSASTSGIRTDTQYFGPGTRLTVL.

The chain couples TRBV6-5 to TRBJ2-7; weak D call: TRBD1 (6 bases). Trimming pared 0 bases from V and 3 bases from J, leaving 15 bases between. Germline assignment: CDR1 MNHEY and CDR2 SVGAGI. The CDR3 spans 16 residues. The CDR3 sequence: CASSYSSRGNDYEQYF. The CDR3 DNA follows: TGTGCCAGCAGTTACTCGAGCAGGGGCAATGACTACGAGCAGTACTTC.

V and J are TRBV7-8 and TRBJ2-7, with TRBD2 identical over 12 bases. The germline V gene has CDR1 SGHVS and CDR2 FQNEAQ. This CDR3 is built from 18 residues. Trimming cost V 4 bases and J 3 bases; bases outside gene matches: 13. CDR3 bases: TGTGCCAGCAGCTCAAGACTAGCGGGAGAAGGGGGGAGCTACGAGCAGTACTTC. It yields the protein CASSSRLAGEGGSYEQYF.

The V and J genes are TRBV27 and TRBJ2-1; TRBD2 aligns across 11 bases. Germline V gene lookup returns CDR1 MNHEY and CDR2 SMNVEV (reference sequence). The junction had 7 bases not matched to a gene; V was cut back by 6 bases and J by 9 bases. The CDR3 is 14 residues long. Written as DNA, the CDR3 is TGTGCCAGCAGACTAGCGGGAGAGGCCGGTGAGCAGTTCTTC. This codes for CASRLAGEAGEQFF.

V and J are TRBV6-6 and TRBJ1-1; D perhaps matches TRBD1 (5 bases). Germline CDR1 is MNHNY and CDR2 is SVGAGI (reference sequence). The CDR3 is made up of 13 amino acids. Trimming pared 6 bases from V and 3 bases from J, leaving 11 bases between. CDR3 amino acids: CASRGGGYTEAFF. CDR3 DNA: TGTGCCAGCAGGGGCGGGGGGTACACTGAAGCTTTCTTT.

The chain couples TRBV15 to TRBJ2-3, with D possibly TRBD2 on 6 matching bases. V lost 4 bases and J 0 bases, leaving 11 bases between the germline ends. The germline V gene encodes CDR1 LNHNV and CDR2 YYDKDF (reference sequence). The CDR3 spans 15 residues. The CDR3 is CATSKGLTSTDTQYF. The CDR3 DNA is TGTGCCACCAGCAAGGGACTCACGAGCACAGATACGCAGTATTTT.

The J gene is TRBJ2-3, the V gene TRBV11-3, with TRBD2 as a possible D gene (6 bases). V was clipped by 1 base and J by 4 bases, with 12 bases between them. Germline CDR1 and CDR2: SGHNT and YENEEA. The CDR3 covers 15 residues. The CDR3 spells CASSLVTEGADTQYF. CDR3 nucleotide sequence: TGTGCCAGCAGCTTAGTTACGGAGGGCGCAGATACGCAGTATTTT.

V gene TRBV5-1 combines with J gene TRBJ1-2; TRBD1 agrees at 10 bases. The CDR3 spans 16 residues. From germline, CDR1 is SGHRS and CDR2 YFSETQ. V shed 4 bases, J shed 5 bases, and the junction held 11 bases outside the gene matches. The chain's CDR3 is CASSLSSTGGWYGYTF. The CDR3 coding sequence is TGCGCCAGCAGCCTAAGCTCGACAGGGGGCTGGTATGGCTACACCTTC.

The gene calls are TRBV5-1 and TRBJ2-1, with TRBD2 identical over 8 bases. The CDR3 covers 14 residues. The V gene's germline CDR1 is SGHRS and CDR2 YFSETQ. V lost 7 bases to trimming and J lost 3 bases; unmatched junction nucleotides: 6. CDR3 nucleotides: TGCGCCAGCCATCTAGCGGGCGGCTACAATGAGCAGTTCTTC. Translating gives CASHLAGGYNEQFF.

The V call is TRBV7-6, the J call TRBJ1-2, with TRBD1 identical over 8 bases. J gave up 4 bases and V 3 bases, and 7 bases lay outside the gene matches. This CDR3 has 15 amino acids. Germline CDR1 reads SGHVS; CDR2 reads FNYEAQ. DNA of the CDR3: TGTGCCAGCAGCTTTTCAGGGGGCGAAAGCTATGGCTACACCTTC. Amino acid sequence: CASSFSGGESYGYTF.

V gene TRBV5-1 combines with J gene TRBJ2-7, with 11 bases fitting TRBD2. The V segment lost 4 bases and the J segment 5 bases; nucleotides outside the gene matches: 8. This CDR3 has 15 amino acids. Germline CDR1 reads SGHRS; CDR2 reads YFSETQ. As DNA, the CDR3 is TGCGCCAGCAGCGACCTAGCGGGAGGCCGCGACGAGCAGTACTTC. As protein: CASSDLAGGRDEQYF.

This chain connects TRBV7-9 to TRBJ2-5; tentative D call: TRBD1 (6 bases). Germline CDR1 reads SEHNR; CDR2 reads FQNEAQ (reference sequence). Trimming removed 6 bases at V and 1 base at J, with 12 bases between. This CDR3 is built from 14 residues. The CDR3 here is CASRPGQPQETQYF. As DNA, the CDR3 is TGTGCCAGCAGACCAGGACAGCCCCAAGAGACCCAGTACTTC.